Here is one TCR beta chain with its context. The protocol was immunoSEQ multiplex PCR, while the TCRdb copy is restricted to in-frame clones and leaves out a portion. This table holds about 140,000 clones, roughly 88% found once. The data were taken from a study of blood T cell repertoires in COVID-19. The V and J ends lost 1 base and 2 bases respectively, with 12 bases between them. This CDR3 contains 15 residues. CDR1 GTSNPN and CDR2 SVGIG come from the germline V gene (reference sequence). Input material: peripheral blood. The TCR sequence derives from a woman aged 45-59 years with acute or convalescent COVID-19. This chain uses TRBV30 with TRBJ2-1; D possibly corresponds to TRBD2 (6 bases). The CDR3 region has the DNA TGTGCCTGGAGTGCCAACCGCGGGGCCTACAATGAGCAGTTCTTC. Protein sequence: CAWSANRGAYNEQFF.